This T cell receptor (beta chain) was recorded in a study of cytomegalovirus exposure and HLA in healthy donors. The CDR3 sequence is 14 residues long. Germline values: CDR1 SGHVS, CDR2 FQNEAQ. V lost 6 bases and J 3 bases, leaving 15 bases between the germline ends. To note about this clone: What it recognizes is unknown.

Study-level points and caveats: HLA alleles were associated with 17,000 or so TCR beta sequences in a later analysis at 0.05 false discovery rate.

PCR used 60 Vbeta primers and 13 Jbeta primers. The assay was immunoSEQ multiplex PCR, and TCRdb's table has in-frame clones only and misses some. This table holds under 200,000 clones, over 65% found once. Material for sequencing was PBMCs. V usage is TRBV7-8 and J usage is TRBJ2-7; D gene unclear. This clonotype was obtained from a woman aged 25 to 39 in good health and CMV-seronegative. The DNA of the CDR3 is TGTGCCAGCAGACCCTCGCGCCGCCTCTACGAGCAGTACTTC. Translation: CASRPSRRLYEQYF.